This TCR beta chain was found in a study of graft-versus-host responses after intestinal transplantation. Overall study: For 2 to 4 years after anti-thymocyte globulin induction, all recipients took tacrolimus and steroids.

The study's findings and limits: Association was observed between peak circulating GvH clone levels and early post-transplant HvG declines.

Repertoires were generated with immunoSEQ multiplex PCR, while TCRdb's copy carries only in-frame clones and drops some. Here the sample spans more than 100,000 clones, roughly 95% being singletons. Remarks on this clone: Its target is not known.

Germline CDR1 reads LGHNA; CDR2 reads YNFKEQ. V was pared by 4 bases and J by 5 bases, with 18 bases between. CDR3 length equals 16 residues. The sample here was unstimulated CD8+ T cells sorted from spleen or lymph node cells, taken before intestinal transplant. The chain couples TRBV4-2 to TRBJ2-1; no clear D. The clonotype originates from a human donor who received an intestinal transplant. CDR3 nucleotide sequence: TGTGCCAGCAGCCCGCAAACCTTTTCTAGGCACAATGAGCAGTTCTTC. This translates into CASSPQTFSRHNEQFF.